The source of this TCR beta chain is a study of T cells in localized non-small cell lung cancer (dated by TCRdb to the early 2020s). Notes on the research overall: Comparing tumors with uninvolved tumor-adjacent lungs, the study looked at the T cell repertoires of over 200 patients with early-stage NSCLC. The cohort consisted of 200 to 300 treatment-naive NSCLC patients whose localized lung tumors had been resected. The mean age of the NSCLC patients was about 67 years, with about 130 men and 107 women.

Beyond this particular receptor, the publication reports: Because multi-region tumor sequencing was not performed, intratumor heterogeneity could not be ruled out. The highest T cell clonality was observed in uninvolved tumor-adjacent lung, where clonality exceeded that of tumor, suggesting that antigenic responses were more focused in uninvolved tumor-adjacent lung. Higher T cell density in blood was associated with longer overall survival, whereas higher clonality in adjacent lung was associated with shorter survival. Because the study design was exploratory, TCR variables were selected using unadjusted p-values without false-discovery rate correction. A median of about 53 of the top 100 tumor clones were detected in paired uninvolved adjacent lung, and 28 of these tumor clones were also found among the top 100 clones of the paired uninvolved adjacent lung.

The immunoSEQ Assay was used to sequence TCR beta CDR3 regions from DNA. The study's own analysis went as follows. T cell density was computed as TCR beta template counts normalized to usable DNA estimated by amplifying housekeeping genes. Using the preseqR package, richness was estimated by extrapolating to 120,000 templates for tissue samples and 400,000 templates for PBMC samples. Clonality was calculated as one minus Pielou's evenness. To identify tissue-enriched TCRs, differential abundance testing was run on productive amino-acid clonotypes with a minimum total count of 5 and an alpha of 0.1. The Jaccard Index and the Morisita Overlap Index were used to measure repertoire overlap between compartments. GLIPH grouped TCR beta CDR3s together with public tetramer-defined viral CDR3s, and a viral motif had to include at least three viral sequences and also show V-gene enrichment. TCRdb took over this immuneACCESS table, retaining in-frame rearrangements with V and J assigned. Such tables are incomplete; in checked studies, under half of the missing clones stem from an unresolved V gene, and the remainder is unexplained. For V, J and clone size, that table is used; D and trimming come from the DNA. The sample table shows 4,400 or so clones, and approximately 35% are seen once. Over 9% of the sample lies in the top ten.

At diagnosis, peripheral blood, uninvolved tumor-adjacent lung and tumor were collected and were preserved as a mix of fresh-frozen and FFPE material. With regard to this clone: Its recognized antigen is unknown. Base-call qualities are not available, and no considerably larger clone is one nucleotide away.

The origin of this receptor is a male donor aged 60 or over with stage III lung adenocarcinoma. Sequenced here: lung tumor tissue, sampled before any cancer treatment.

The DNA sequence follows: TGTGCCAGCAGTTACTCGATCCCAGGGTTTGGGACAGATACGCAGTATTTT. Translated, this gives CASSYSIPGFGTDTQYF. This receptor chain uses TRBV6-8 and TRBJ2-3, with TRBD1 perhaps the D gene, on 5 matching bases. Reading from cysteine to phenylalanine, the CDR3 counts 17 amino acids. Of all the DNA, just the CDR3 is kept, 51 bases in frame from base 1. The germline V gene specifies MNHGY as CDR1 and SAAAGT as CDR2. V drops 0 bases and J drops 3 bases, leaving 16 bases in between.